This TCR beta chain was sequenced in a study of blood T cell repertoires in COVID-19 (dated by TCRdb to the early 2020s). For the study in its entirety: The collaborator samples originated in the United States, Italy and Spain and spanned the acute and convalescent phases of COVID-19. The prospective study material was composed of cDNA or gDNA derived from T cells, B-cell-depleted T cells, or PBMCs. Deeply sampled blood TCRbeta repertoires from subjects exposed to, actively infected with, or recovered from COVID-19 were included in the dataset. A freely available public database, intended as a resource for researchers studying the immune response to SARS-CoV-2, is where the repertoires were released. The samples were drawn from two sources: the first 160 participants of the ongoing ImmuneRACE study, and approximately 1,300 subjects contributed by 6 global collaborators. Sample metadata almost always included a de-identified subject ID, COVID-19 status, age in years and sex. Where available, HLA class I and class II types were obtained from metadata supplied by the sample provider rather than from assay-based typing.

The cysteine opens and the phenylalanine closes a CDR3 of 17 amino acids. Left in the record is the CDR3 DNA by itself, 51 bases read in frame from the first base. Relative to germline, V is missing 3 bases and J is missing 0 bases, with 10 bases of the junction outside any gene match. Via the germline V gene, CDR1 is SGHRS and CDR2 YFSETQ. TCRbeta CDR3 regions were amplified from genomic DNA by means of the immunoSEQ Assay, a bias-controlled multiplex PCR. The authors' analysis ran thus. The number of nucleated cells in each sample was estimated by amplification of reference gene primers within the assay. Sequence reads were collapsed and filtered to measure the absolute abundance of every unique TCRbeta CDR3 rearrangement. For each sample, productive Simpson clonality was calculated by taking the square root of Simpson's diversity index across productive rearrangements. The table was pulled from immuneACCESS by TCRdb, which kept in-frame rearrangements only. Such tables lose some clones; where checked, under half of the loss comes from unresolved V genes, and the rest has no known cause. V, J and clone size reflect that table, while D and trimming were determined from the DNA. This sample gives fewer than 400,000 clones in total; 85% of them show up just once. Of the sample, 3% to 4% falls within the top ten clones.

Each collaborating institution followed its own protocols to collect whole blood in K2EDTA tubes. For TCRbeta analysis, collaborators shipped samples in one of three forms: frozen whole blood, isolated PBMCs, or DNA extracted from either of those sample types. What the work shows at the level of the full study, not this receptor alone: Clinical and demographic metadata were provided uncurated, with the amount varying by source and participant.

About this clone itself: The target of this receptor is not known. Within one base of it there is no much larger clone, and no base qualities were kept.

This receptor chain uses TRBV5-1 and TRBJ1-1, with 8 bases aligning to TRBD1. The source of this sequence is a woman under 30 with acute or convalescent COVID-19. Sequencing was done on a sample of peripheral blood. The CDR3 reads as follows: CASSWTDRAEMNTEAFF. The nucleotide sequence reads as follows: TGCGCCAGCAGCTGGACGGACAGGGCAGAGATGAACACTGAAGCTTTCTTT.